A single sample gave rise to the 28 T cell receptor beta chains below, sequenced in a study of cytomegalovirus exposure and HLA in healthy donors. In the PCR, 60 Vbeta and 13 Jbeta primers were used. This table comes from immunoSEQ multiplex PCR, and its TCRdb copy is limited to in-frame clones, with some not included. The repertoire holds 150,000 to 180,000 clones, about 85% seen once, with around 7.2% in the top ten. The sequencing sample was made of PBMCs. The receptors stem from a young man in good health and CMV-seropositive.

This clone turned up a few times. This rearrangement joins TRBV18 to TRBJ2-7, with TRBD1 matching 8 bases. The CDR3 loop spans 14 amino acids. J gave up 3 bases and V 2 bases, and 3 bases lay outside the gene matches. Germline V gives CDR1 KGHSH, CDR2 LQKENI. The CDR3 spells CASSPSTGDYEQYF. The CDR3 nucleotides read TGTGCCAGCTCACCATCGACAGGGGACTACGAGCAGTACTTC.

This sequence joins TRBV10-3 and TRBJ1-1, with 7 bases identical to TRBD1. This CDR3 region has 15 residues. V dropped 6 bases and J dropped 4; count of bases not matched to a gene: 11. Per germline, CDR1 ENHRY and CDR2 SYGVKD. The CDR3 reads CAIRPTGTASTEAFF. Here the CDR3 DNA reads TGTGCCATCAGACCGACCGGGACAGCGAGCACTGAAGCTTTCTTT.

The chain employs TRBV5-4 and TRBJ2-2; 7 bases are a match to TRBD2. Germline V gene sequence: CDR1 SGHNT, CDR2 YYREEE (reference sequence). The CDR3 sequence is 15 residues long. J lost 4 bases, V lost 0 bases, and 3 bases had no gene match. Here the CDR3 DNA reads TGTGCCAGCAGCTTGGGGGACTATTTCACCGGGGAGCTGTTTTTT. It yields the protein CASSLGDYFTGELFF.

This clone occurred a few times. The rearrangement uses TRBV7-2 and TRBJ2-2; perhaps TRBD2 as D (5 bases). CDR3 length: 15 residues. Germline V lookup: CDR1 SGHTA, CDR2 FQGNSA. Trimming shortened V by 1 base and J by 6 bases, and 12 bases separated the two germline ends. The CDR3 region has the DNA TGTGCCAGCAGCTTAGTTACTAGTTTCGCCGGGGAGCTGTTTTTT. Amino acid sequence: CASSLVTSFAGELFF.

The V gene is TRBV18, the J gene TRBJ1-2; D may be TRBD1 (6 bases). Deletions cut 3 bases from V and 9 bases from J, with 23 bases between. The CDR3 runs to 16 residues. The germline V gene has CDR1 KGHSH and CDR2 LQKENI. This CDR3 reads CASSPSPGDTTLSYTF. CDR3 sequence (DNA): TGTGCCAGCTCACCTTCACCTGGGGACACAACTCTTAGCTACACCTTC.

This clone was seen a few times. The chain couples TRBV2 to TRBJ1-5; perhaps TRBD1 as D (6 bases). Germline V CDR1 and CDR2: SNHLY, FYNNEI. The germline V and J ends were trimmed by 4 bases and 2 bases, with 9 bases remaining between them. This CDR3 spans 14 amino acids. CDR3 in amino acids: CASSVGGGNQPQHF. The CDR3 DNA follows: TGTGCCAGCAGTGTAGGGGGAGGCAATCAGCCCCAGCATTTT.

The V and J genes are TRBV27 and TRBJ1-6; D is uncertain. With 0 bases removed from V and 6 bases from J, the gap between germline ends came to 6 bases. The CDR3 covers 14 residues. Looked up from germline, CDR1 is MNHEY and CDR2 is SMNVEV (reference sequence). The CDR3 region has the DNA TGTGCCAGCAGTTTATCTCGGGGTAATTCACCCCTCCACTTT. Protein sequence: CASSLSRGNSPLHF.

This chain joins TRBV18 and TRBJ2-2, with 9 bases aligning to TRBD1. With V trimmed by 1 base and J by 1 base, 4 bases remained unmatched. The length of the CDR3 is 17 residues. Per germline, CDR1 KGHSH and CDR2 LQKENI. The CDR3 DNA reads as TGTGCCAGCTCACCACTTGGGACAGGGTTGAACACCGGGGAGCTGTTTTTT. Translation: CASSPLGTGLNTGELFF.

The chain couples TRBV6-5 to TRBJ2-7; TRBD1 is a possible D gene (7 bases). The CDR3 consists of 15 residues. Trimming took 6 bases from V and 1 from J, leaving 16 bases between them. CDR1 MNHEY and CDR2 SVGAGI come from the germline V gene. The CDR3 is CASRPTGDLSYEQYF. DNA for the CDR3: TGTGCCAGCAGGCCAACAGGGGACTTATCCTACGAGCAGTACTTC.

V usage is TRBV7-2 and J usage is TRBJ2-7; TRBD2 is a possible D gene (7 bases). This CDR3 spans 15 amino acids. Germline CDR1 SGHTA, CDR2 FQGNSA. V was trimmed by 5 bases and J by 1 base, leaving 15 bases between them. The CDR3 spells CASSGDRGASYEQYF. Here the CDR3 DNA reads TGTGCCAGCAGCGGCGACCGGGGGGCTTCCTACGAGCAGTACTTC.

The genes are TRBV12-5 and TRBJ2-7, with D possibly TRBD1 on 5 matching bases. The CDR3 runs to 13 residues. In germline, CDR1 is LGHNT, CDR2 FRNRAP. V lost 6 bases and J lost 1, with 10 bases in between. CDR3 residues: CASGPGRSYEQYF. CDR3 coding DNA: TGTGCTAGTGGCCCAGGGCGGTCCTACGAGCAGTACTTC.

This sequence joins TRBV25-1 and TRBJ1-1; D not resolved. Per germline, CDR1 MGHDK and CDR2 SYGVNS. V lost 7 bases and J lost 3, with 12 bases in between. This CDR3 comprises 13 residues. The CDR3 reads CASIRDEDTEAFF. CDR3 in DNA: TGTGCCAGCATTCGGGATGAGGACACTGAAGCTTTCTTT.

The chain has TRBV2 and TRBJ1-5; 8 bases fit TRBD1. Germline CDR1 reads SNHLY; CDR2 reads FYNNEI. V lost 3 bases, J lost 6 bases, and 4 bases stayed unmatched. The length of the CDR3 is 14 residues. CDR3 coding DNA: TGTGCCAGCAGTGAGGCAGGGGGCTTTCAGCCCCAGCATTTT. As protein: CASSEAGGFQPQHF.

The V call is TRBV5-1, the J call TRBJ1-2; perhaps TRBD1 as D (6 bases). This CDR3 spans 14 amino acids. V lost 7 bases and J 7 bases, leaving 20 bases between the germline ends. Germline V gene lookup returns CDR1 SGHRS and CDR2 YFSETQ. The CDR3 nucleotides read TGCGCCAGCTCGATCGGGGGGGGGCCCAGTGGCTACACCTTC. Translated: CASSIGGGPSGYTF.

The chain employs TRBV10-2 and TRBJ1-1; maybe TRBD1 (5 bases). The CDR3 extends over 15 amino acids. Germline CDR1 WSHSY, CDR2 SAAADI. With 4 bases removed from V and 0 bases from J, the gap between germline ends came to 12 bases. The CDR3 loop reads CASSGVSGMNTEAFF. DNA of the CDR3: TGCGCCAGCAGTGGCGTCTCAGGGATGAACACTGAAGCTTTCTTT.

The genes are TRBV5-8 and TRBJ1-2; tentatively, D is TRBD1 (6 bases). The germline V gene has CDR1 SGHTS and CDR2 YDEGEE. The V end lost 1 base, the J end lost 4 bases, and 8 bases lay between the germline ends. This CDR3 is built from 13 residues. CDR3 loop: CASSLKQGYGYTF. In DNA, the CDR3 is TGTGCCAGCAGCTTGAAACAGGGCTATGGCTACACCTTC.

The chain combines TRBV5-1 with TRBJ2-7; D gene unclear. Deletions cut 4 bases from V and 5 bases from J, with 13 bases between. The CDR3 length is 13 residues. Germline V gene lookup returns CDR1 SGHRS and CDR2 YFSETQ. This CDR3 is CASSRSPGNEQYF. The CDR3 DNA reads TGCGCCAGCAGCAGATCCCCAGGTAACGAGCAGTACTTC.

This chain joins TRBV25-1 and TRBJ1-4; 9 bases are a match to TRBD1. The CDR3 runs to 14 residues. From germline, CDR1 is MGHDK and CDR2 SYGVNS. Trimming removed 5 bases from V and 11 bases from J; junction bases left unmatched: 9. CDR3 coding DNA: TGTGCCAGCAGTCGAGGGGACAGGGAATTTAAACTGTTTTTT. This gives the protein CASSRGDREFKLFF. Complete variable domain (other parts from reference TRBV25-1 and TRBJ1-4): EADIYQTPRYLVIGTGKKITLECSQTMGHDKMYWYQQDPGMELHLIHYSYGVNSTEKGDLSSESTVSRIRTEHFPLTLESARPSHTSQYLCASSRGDREFKLFFGSGTQLSVL.

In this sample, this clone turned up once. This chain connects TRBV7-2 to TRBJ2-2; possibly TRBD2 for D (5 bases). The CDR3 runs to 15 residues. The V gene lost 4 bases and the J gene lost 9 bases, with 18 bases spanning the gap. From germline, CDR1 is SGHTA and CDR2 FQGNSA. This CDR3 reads CASSSRATNKRELFF. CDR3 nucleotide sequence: TGTGCCAGCAGCTCCCGCGCGACTAACAAAAGGGAGCTGTTTTTT.

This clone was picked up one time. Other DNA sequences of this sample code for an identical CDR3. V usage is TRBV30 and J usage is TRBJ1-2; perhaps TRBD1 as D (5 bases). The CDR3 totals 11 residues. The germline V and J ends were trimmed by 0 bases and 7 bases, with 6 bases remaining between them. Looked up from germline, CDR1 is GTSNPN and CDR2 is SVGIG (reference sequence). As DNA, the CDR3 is TGTGCCTGGAGTGTGGGGGGTGGCTACACCTTC. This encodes CAWSVGGGYTF. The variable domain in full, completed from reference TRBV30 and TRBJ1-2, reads SQTIHQWPATLVQPVGSPLSLECTVEGTSNPNLYWYRQAAGRGLQLLFYSVGIGQISSEVPQNLSASRPQDRQFILSSKKLLLSDSGFYLCAWSVGGGYTFGSGTRLTVV.

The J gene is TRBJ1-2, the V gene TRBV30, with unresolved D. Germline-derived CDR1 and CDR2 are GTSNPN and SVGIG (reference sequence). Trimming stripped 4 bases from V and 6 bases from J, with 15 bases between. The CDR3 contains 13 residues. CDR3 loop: CAWNARPENGYTF. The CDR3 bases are TGTGCCTGGAACGCCCGCCCGGAGAATGGCTACACCTTC.

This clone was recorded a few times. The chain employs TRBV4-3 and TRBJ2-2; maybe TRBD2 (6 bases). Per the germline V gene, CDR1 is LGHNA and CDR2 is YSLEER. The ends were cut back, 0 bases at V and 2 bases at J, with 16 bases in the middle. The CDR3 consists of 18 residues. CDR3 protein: CASSQDSIAGYNTGELFF. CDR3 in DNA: TGCGCCAGCAGCCAAGATTCGATCGCGGGGTACAACACCGGGGAGCTGTTTTTT.

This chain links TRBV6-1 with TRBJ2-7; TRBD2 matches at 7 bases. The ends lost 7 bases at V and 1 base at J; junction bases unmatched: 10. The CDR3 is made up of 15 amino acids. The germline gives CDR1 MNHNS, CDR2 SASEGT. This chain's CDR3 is CASTPGRAGSYEQYF. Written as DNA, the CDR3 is TGTGCCAGCACCCCAGGGAGGGCAGGATCCTACGAGCAGTACTTC.

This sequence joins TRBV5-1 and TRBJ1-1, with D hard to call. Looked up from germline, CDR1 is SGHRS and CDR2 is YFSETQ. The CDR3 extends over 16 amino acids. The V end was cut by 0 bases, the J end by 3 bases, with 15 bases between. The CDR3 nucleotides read TGCGCCAGCAGCTTGGATCTCGGCCAGGCCTACACTGAAGCTTTCTTT. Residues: CASSLDLGQAYTEAFF.

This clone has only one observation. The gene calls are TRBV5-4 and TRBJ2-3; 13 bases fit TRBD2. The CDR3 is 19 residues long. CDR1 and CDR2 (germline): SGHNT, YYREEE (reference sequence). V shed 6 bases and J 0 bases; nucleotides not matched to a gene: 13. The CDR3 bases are TGTGCCAGCACCATTCCGGGACTAGCGGGACTTAGTAGCACAGATACGCAGTATTTT. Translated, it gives CASTIPGLAGLSSTDTQYF. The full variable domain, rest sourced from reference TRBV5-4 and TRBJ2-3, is ETGVTQSPTHLIKTRGQQVTLRCSSQSGHNTVSWYQQALGQGPQFIFQYYREEENGRGNFPPRFSGLQFPNYSSELNVNALELDDSALYLCASTIPGLAGLSSTDTQYFGPGTRLTVL.

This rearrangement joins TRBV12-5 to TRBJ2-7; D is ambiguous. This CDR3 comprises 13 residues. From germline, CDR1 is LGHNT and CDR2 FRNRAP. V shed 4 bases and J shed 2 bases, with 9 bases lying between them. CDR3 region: CASGSEQTYEQYF. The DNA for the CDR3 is TGTGCTAGTGGTTCCGAACAGACCTACGAGCAGTACTTC.

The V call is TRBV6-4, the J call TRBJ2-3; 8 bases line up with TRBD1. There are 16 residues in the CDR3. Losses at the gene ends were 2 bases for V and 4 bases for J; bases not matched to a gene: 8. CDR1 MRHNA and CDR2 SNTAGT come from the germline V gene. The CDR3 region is CASSDEAGQGADTQYF. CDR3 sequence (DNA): TGTGCCAGCAGTGACGAGGCTGGACAGGGCGCAGATACGCAGTATTTT.

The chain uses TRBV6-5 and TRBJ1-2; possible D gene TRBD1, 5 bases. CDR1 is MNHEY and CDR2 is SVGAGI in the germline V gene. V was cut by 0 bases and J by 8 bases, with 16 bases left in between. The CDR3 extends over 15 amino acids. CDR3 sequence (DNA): TGTGCCAGCAGTTACTCGAAGAATTTGGGGGGAGGCTACACCTTC. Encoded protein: CASSYSKNLGGGYTF.